This T cell receptor beta chain was documented in a study of cytomegalovirus exposure and HLA in healthy donors. Across the whole study: A subsequent analysis stated that the 120 validation repertoires were run on the same platform as the roughly 700 first-cohort repertoires. The study, taken as a whole, reports: There were 150 to 200 TCR beta chains listed as cytomegalovirus-associated.

The CDR3 loop spans 16 amino acids. Germline V gene lookup returns CDR1 SGHDT and CDR2 YYEEEE. Trimming took off 3 bases at V and 7 bases at J, with 20 bases between the two ends. Note on this clone: The antigen is unknown.

An approximately 120-subject validation cohort, separate from the approximately 700-subject first cohort, supplied the donors. Libraries were prepared by immunoSEQ multiplex PCR; TCRdb keeps only in-frame clonotypes and omits some of them. The sample has 70,000 to 75,000 clones; approximately 94% are singletons. The sequence was collected from a woman aged 18-30 years in good health and CMV-seronegative. The material sequenced was PBMCs. This rearrangement joins TRBV5-6 to TRBJ2-4, with D perhaps matching TRBD1 (7 bases). As DNA, the CDR3 is TGTGCCAGCAGCTCCGAGATAACAGGGGAGGACAACATTCAGTACTTC. The encoded protein is CASSSEITGEDNIQYF.